The rows below give T cell receptor beta chains drawn from one sample of a study of T-cell reconstitution after alpha-beta-depleted transplantation in children. Each CDR3 protein is one row after TCRdb ran MiXCR on the PCR reads. In the table there are around 200,000 distinct CDR3 sequences, approximately 10% of which are singletons. The sequenced sample was PBMCs from the stem cell graft donor, obtained from the stem cell graft. Receptors originate from a human donor who donated a stem cell graft to a child with acute lymphoblastic leukemia. The CDR3 runs from the conserved cysteine through the conserved F or W.

TRBV29-1 CSVGGGTDDPDTQYF
TRBV6-5 CASSSPRDRNYGYTF
TRBV27 CASSRTGNQPQHF
TRBV3-1 CASSQGAVPSYEQYF
TRBV20-1 CSAREAGLGMMETQYF
TRBV24-1 CATSDTRAGQPQHF
TRBV7-8 CASSSSSGYSMRQYF
TRBV20-1 CSAREGAGTEAFF
TRBV7-8 CASSRRTPLAGELFF
TRBV30 CAWKLLGELFF
TRBV5-1 CASSLGTGQLNTEAFF
TRBV3-1 CASSQEEGTEAFF
TRBV11-2 CASSLAGSRRTDTQYF